A selection of T cell receptor beta chains follows, all from one sample in a study of blood T cells in healthy people across ages. Using its own MiXCR run on the 5' RACE reads, TCRdb lists one record per CDR3 protein. The sample shows over 1,500,000 distinct CDR3 sequences, around 42% of them seen only once. The sample taken for sequencing was blood. The receptors stem from a human donor in good health. The conserved cysteine and the conserved F or W are not part of the CDR3 here. Each record gives: V gene, D gene, CDR3 protein. The D gene is left open where the match is weak.

TRBV12-3/TRBV12-4	TRBD1	ASRETGGGGETQY
TRBV10-3	-	AISEGEYYGYT
TRBV7-6	TRBD2	ASSLVAGGVNEQF
TRBV6-2/TRBV6-3	-	ASPPVAQGTYNEQF
TRBV9	TRBD1	ASSVGDRGTEAF
TRBV20-1	TRBD1	SASRTGVNYGYT
TRBV6-6	-	ASSYSEGVNEQF
TRBV5-1	-	ASSLSIGRGPFEQY
TRBV12-3/TRBV12-4	-	ASSLSTGYYYGYT
TRBV12-3/TRBV12-4	-	ASRLERSPLH
TRBV12-3/TRBV12-4	TRBD1	ASSSGQTPYEQY
TRBV28	TRBD1	ASSGQGTQF
TRBV6-6	TRBD2	ASSYGTSGGREGTQY
TRBV6-5	TRBD2	ASSLLSGGARVEQF
TRBV9	TRBD1	ASSATQGLLHGYT
TRBV5-6	-	ASSLAMVKESKNIQY
TRBV7-2	TRBD2	ASSPQSGAQYEQY
TRBV4-1	TRBD1	ASSRGQGAAYQETQY
TRBV6-5	-	ASSYSHPTGGYT
TRBV2	-	ASSSRTAHNQPQH
TRBV27	-	ASSLLGGGRNIQY
TRBV9	-	ASSVEVNYGYT
TRBV4-3	-	ASSQERYGRAYGYT
TRBV28	-	ASGSQQETQY
TRBV20-1	-	SAREENGSGYT
TRBV5-1	-	ASSFETRGFPF
TRBV6-5	-	ASSYHPEYYEQY
TRBV6-6	TRBD2	ASRVAGALNEQF
TRBV7-9	TRBD1	ASSLQGSVPEQY
TRBV20-1	-	SARTHGGGTEAF
TRBV10-3	-	AISESSGTLSTDTQY
TRBV12-3/TRBV12-4	-	ASNAGNYGYT
TRBV9	TRBD1	ASSAGIGQGNTGELF
TRBV12-5	-	ASGQGTLYVPDTQY
TRBV4-2	-	ASSPLGGGPTPLYGYT
TRBV11-2	-	ASRDSRSYNEQF
TRBV5-1	-	ASSPSGVGANVLT
TRBV12-3/TRBV12-4	-	ASGLKGDEQY
TRBV12-3/TRBV12-4	-	ASRRHKSSYNSPLH
TRBV6-2/TRBV6-3	-	ASSYLYTSTDTQY
TRBV6-4	-	ARITDTRY
TRBV6-9	TRBD2	ASSYSLAGGCTDTQY
TRBV9	-	ASSVGWWPNQPQH
TRBV10-3	-	AINRQPDTEAF
TRBV27	-	ASSESSGAYEQY
TRBV9	-	ASNVDSGGADTQY
TRBV5-1	-	ASSAWGNTYEQY
TRBV28	TRBD1	ASSLEWTGVNQPQH
TRBV12-3/TRBV12-4	-	ASSLRPSYGQY
TRBV28	-	ASSRGVSQDGYT
TRBV7-2	-	ASRGGTGRRYEQY
TRBV4-1	-	ASSQEQVKYGYT
TRBV3-1	TRBD1	ASSHLGTGDYGYT
TRBV20-1	-	SASPQGTEAF
TRBV4-3	TRBD2	ASSQALAGVDTRY
TRBV20-1	TRBD1	SARGSGTGNQY
TRBV12-5	-	ASGLVIMTAGKNQPQH
TRBV6-5	-	ASSYSYNFPYEQY
TRBV9	-	ASSVGLGGSQETQY
TRBV28	-	ASSWDAGTYEQY